This T cell receptor beta chain appears in the sequencing data of a study of T cell responses to AZD1222 COVID-19 vaccine. General observations from the study: After the peak T cell response, and only then, were repertoires sampled. The study reported that nearly half of spike-specific TCRs target unmutated variant regions. Baseline serostatus was positive in only a handful of AZD1222 recipients. Across spike, vaccine-associated CD4 TCRs were found, dominant at 160-218 and 743-854.

Using immunoSEQ multiplex PCR, the repertoire was profiled, and TCRdb retains in-frame clones only, with some absent. The sample holds about 210,000 clones, roughly 94% seen once. This CDR3 is built from 12 residues. The V gene's germline CDR1 is LNHDA and CDR2 SQIVND (reference sequence). V lost 10 bases to trimming and J lost 8 bases; unmatched junction nucleotides: 7. As regards this clone: Its antigen is undetermined.

Sequenced here: peripheral blood, sampled 28 days after the second dose of the MenACWY control vaccine. The V and J genes are TRBV19 and TRBJ1-5, with TRBD1 identical over 8 bases. The clonotype comes from an adult who received the MenACWY meningococcal vaccine as a control. For the CDR3, the DNA is TGTGCCACCGACAGGGGTGGGGAGCCCCAGCATTTT. This codes for CATDRGGEPQHF.